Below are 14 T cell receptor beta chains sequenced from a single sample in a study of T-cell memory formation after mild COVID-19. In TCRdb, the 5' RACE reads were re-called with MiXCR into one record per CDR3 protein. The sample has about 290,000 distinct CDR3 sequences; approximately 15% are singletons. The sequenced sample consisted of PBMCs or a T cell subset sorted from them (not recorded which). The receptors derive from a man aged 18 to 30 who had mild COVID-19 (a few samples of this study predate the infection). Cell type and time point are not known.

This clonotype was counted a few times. CDR3 nucleotide sequence: TGCAGTGCTAGAGATCGGGACTCGGCCGCCGGGACCCAGTACTTC. As protein: CSARDRDSAAGTQYF. The J gene is TRBJ2-5, the V gene TRBV20-1, with D possibly matching TRBD2 (6 bases). The V gene lost 0 bases and the J gene lost 7 bases, with 18 bases spanning the gap. The CDR3 runs 15 residues. CDR1 DFQATT and CDR2 SNEGSKA come from the germline V gene (reference sequence).

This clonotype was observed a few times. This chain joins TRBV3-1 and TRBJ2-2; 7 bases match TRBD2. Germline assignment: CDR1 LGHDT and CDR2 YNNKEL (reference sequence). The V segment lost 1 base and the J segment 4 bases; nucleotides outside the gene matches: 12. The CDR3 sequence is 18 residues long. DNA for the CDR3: TGTGCCAGCAGCCAAGGCCGTTCTAGCGGCCGGGCCACCGGGGAGCTGTTTTTT. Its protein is CASSQGRSSGRATGELFF.

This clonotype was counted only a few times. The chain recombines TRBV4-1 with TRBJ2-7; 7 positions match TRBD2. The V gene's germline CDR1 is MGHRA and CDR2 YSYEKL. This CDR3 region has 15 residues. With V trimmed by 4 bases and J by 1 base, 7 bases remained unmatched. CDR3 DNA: TGCGCCAGCAGCCGGAGCGGGGTGTGGTCCTACGAGCAGTACTTC. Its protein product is CASSRSGVWSYEQYF.

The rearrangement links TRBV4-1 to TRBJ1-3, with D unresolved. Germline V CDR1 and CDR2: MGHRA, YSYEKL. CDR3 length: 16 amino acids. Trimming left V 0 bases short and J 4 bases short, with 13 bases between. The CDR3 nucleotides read TGCGCCAGCAGCCAAGAGGTCCGTCTGGGAGGAAACACCATATATTTT. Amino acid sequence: CASSQEVRLGGNTIYF.

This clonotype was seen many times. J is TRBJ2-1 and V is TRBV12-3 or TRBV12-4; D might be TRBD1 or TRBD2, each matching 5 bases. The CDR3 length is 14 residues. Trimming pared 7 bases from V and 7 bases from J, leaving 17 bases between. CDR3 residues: CASIRARGINEQFF. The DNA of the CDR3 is TGTGCCAGCATCCGTGCCCGGGGCATAAATGAGCAGTTCTTC.

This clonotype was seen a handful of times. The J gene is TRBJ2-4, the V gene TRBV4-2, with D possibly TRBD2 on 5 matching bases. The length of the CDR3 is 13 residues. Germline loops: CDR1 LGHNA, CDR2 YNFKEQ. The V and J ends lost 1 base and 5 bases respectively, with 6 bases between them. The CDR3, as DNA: TGTGCCAGCAGCCAAGTGGGAGAAAACATTCAGTACTTC. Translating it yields CASSQVGENIQYF.

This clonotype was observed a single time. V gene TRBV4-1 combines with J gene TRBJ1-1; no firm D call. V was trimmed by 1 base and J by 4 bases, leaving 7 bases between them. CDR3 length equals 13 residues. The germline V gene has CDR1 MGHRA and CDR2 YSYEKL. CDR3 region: CASSQGTGTEAFF. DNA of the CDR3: TGCGCCAGCAGCCAAGGGACTGGCACTGAAGCTTTCTTT.

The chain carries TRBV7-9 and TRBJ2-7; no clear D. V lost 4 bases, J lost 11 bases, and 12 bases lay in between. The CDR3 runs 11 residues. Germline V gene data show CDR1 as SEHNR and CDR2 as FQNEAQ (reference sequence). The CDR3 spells CASSWGNDEYF. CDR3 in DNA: TGTGCCAGCAGCTGGGGAAACGATGAGTACTTC.

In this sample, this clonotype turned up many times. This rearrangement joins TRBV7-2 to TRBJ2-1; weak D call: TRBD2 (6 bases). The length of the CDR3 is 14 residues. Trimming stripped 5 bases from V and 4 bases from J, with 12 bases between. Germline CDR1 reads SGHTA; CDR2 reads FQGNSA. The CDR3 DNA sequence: TGTGCCAGCAGCCCGCCGGAGGGGTACAATGAGCAGTTCTTC. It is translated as CASSPPEGYNEQFF.

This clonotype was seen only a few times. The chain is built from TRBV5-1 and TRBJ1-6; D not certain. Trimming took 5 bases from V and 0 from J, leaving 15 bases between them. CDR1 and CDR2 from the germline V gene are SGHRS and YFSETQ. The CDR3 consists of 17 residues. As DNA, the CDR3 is TGCGCCAGCAGGGGTGCAGAAAGTAGCTCCTATAATTCACCCCTCCACTTT. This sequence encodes CASRGAESSSYNSPLHF.

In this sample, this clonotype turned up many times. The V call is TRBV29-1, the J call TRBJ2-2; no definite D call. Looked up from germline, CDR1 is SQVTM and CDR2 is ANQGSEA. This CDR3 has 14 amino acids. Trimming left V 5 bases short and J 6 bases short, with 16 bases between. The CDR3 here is CSVRPEALSGELFF. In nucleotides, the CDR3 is TGCAGCGTTAGGCCAGAGGCCCTCTCCGGGGAGCTGTTTTTT.

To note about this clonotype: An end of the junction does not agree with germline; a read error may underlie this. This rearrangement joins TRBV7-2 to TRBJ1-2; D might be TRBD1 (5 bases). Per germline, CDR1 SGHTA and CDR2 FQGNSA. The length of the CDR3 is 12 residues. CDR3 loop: CATSGQVYDYTF. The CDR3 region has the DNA TGTGCCACCTCGGGGCAGGTCTATGACTACACCTTC.

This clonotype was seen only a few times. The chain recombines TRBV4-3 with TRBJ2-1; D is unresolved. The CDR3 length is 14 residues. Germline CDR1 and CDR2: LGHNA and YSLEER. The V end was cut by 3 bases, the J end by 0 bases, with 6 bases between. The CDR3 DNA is TGCGCCAGCAGCCAGGACCGCTCCTACAATGAGCAGTTCTTC. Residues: CASSQDRSYNEQFF.

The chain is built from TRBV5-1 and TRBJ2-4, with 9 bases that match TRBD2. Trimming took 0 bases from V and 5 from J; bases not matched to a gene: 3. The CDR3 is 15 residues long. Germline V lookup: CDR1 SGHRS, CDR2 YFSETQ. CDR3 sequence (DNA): TGCGCCAGCAGCTTGGCCGGCGGGGGGGAAAACATTCAGTACTTC. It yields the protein CASSLAGGGENIQYF.